Listed below are T cell receptor beta chains from one sample, sequenced in a study of blood T cell repertoires in COVID-19. Produced via immunoSEQ multiplex PCR; TCRdb's table is partial and in-frame only. The profile shows about 76,000 clones, more than 75% of them singletons. The source material was peripheral blood. Receptor source: a human donor in a cohort sampled during active COVID-19. Each CDR3 is given with its conserved first and last residue. The D gene is left open where the match is weak.

D gene: TRBD2
V gene: TRBV5-1
CDR3 length: 14
CDR3 protein: CASSRPREGNEQFF

D gene: TRBD2
V gene: TRBV7-6
CDR3 length: 18
CDR3 protein: CASSLEASGRALSYEQYF

D gene: TRBD2
V gene: TRBV10-3
CDR3 length: 15
CDR3 protein: CAISGGVAGGETQYF

D gene: TRBD2
V gene: TRBV18
CDR3 length: 16
CDR3 protein: CASSPGLAGQTYEQYF

D gene: TRBD1
V gene: TRBV6-6
CDR3 length: 12
CDR3 protein: CASRPGQPGYTF

D gene: NA
V gene: TRBV9
CDR3 length: 15
CDR3 protein: CASSVRTQQGGELFF

D gene: NA
V gene: TRBV19
CDR3 length: 14
CDR3 protein: CASSIREGGSPLHF

D gene: TRBD1
V gene: TRBV27
CDR3 length: 18
CDR3 protein: CASSSPPGQGVSNYGYTF

D gene: NA
V gene: TRBV29-1
CDR3 length: 13
CDR3 protein: CSVEDPGLYGYTF

D gene: NA
V gene: TRBV12-5
CDR3 length: 17
CDR3 protein: CASGTGGAGANTGELFF

D gene: NA
V gene: TRBV30
CDR3 length: 17
CDR3 protein: CAWSVHTGHNTAYEQYF

D gene: TRBD2
V gene: TRBV6-4
CDR3 length: 16
CDR3 protein: CASSDSSGGDTGELFF

D gene: TRBD1
V gene: TRBV29-1
CDR3 length: 14
CDR3 protein: CSIQSGQVRTEAFF

D gene: TRBD2
V gene: TRBV5-1
CDR3 length: 16
CDR3 protein: CASSLGGTSGTYEQYF

D gene: NA
V gene: TRBV4-1
CDR3 length: 13
CDR3 protein: CASSYWANTEAFF

D gene: TRBD2
V gene: TRBV29-1
CDR3 length: 13
CDR3 protein: CSVEAGVTGELFF

D gene: NA
V gene: TRBV7-8
CDR3 length: 14
CDR3 protein: CASSLARQYYGYTF

D gene: TRBD1
V gene: TRBV14
CDR3 length: 14
CDR3 protein: CASSPRAGGTEAFF

D gene: NA
V gene: TRBV12-2
CDR3 length: 14
CDR3 protein: CASRLGGQGYEQYF

D gene: TRBD1
V gene: TRBV3-1/TRBV3-2
CDR3 length: 15
CDR3 protein: CASSQEWTGAYEQYF

D gene: NA
V gene: TRBV7-2
CDR3 length: 14
CDR3 protein: CASSFRAGTYEQYF

D gene: TRBD2
V gene: TRBV19
CDR3 length: 15
CDR3 protein: CASRTSGPSYNEQFF

D gene: TRBD1
V gene: TRBV30
CDR3 length: 14
CDR3 protein: CAWSAGQLNTEAFF

D gene: NA
V gene: TRBV5-1
CDR3 length: 14
CDR3 protein: CASSLTGNNSPLHF

D gene: NA
V gene: TRBV5-1
CDR3 length: 16
CDR3 protein: CASSLYSGSGANVLTF

D gene: NA
V gene: TRBV19
CDR3 length: 14
CDR3 protein: CATDASGQGYEQYF

D gene: NA
V gene: TRBV5-4
CDR3 length: 14
CDR3 protein: CASSLYHAAGELFF

D gene: NA
V gene: TRBV20-1
CDR3 length: 16
CDR3 protein: CSASGAGGNSNQPQHF

D gene: NA
V gene: TRBV19
CDR3 length: 13
CDR3 protein: CASSIGNRVGYTF

D gene: TRBD2
V gene: TRBV28
CDR3 length: 15
CDR3 protein: CASSSGTSGTNEQFF

D gene: NA
V gene: TRBV29-1
CDR3 length: 15
CDR3 protein: CSADARVNLYNEQFF

D gene: NA
V gene: TRBV7-2
CDR3 length: 14
CDR3 protein: CASSLGLTVYEQYF

D gene: NA
V gene: TRBV3-1/TRBV3-2
CDR3 length: 12
CDR3 protein: CASSHYADTQYF

D gene: NA
V gene: TRBV6-2/TRBV6-3
CDR3 length: 16
CDR3 protein: CASSYGARTTHYEQYF

D gene: TRBD1
V gene: TRBV7-9
CDR3 length: 17
CDR3 protein: CASNRYTGERANYGYTF

D gene: TRBD2
V gene: TRBV5-1
CDR3 length: 17
CDR3 protein: CASSLALGRGGQETQYF